Each of the 29 T cell receptor beta chains below was sequenced from the same sample in a study of tumor-infiltrating lymphocytes in primary liver carcinoma. cDNA specific to TCR beta was made from approximately 0.55 ug of total RNA, with a constant-region primer employed for priming. Library construction for TCR beta comprised three nested multiplex PCR rounds performed with slightly modified ARM-PCR. Both of the initial two PCR rounds ran for nine to ten cycles and employed TRBV1-TRBV30 forward primers alongside a C-beta reverse primer. TCRdb itself ran the multiplex PCR reads through MiXCR, one entry per CDR3 protein. The sample includes around 79,000 distinct CDR3 sequences, roughly 71% seen only once; the top ten take around 24%. From 20-30 mg of unsorted bulk tissue, DNA and RNA were co-extracted together. Sequencing was performed on tumor-adjacent normal liver tissue. The receptor source for this set is a man in his forties with primary liver carcinoma and hepatitis B virus infection.

This clonotype was seen once. The junction does not match germline at one end; this may be a read error. The V and J genes are TRBV6-1 and TRBJ2-1; 11 nucleotides align to TRBD2. The germline gives CDR1 MNHNS, CDR2 SASEGT. The CDR3 is 16 amino acids. The CDR3 nucleotides read TGTGCCGGCAGTCAACAAGGGCCGACTAGCGGGGACGAGCAGTTCTTT. It codes for CAGSQQGPTSGDEQFF.

As regards this clonotype: This is likely a read error, given that the CDR3 carries no conserved phenylalanine or tryptophan at its end. This chain joins TRBV5-5 and TRBJ2-7; 8 nucleotides match TRBD2. This CDR3 comprises 16 residues. V lost 0 bases to trimming and J lost 7 bases; unmatched junction nucleotides: 12. From germline, CDR1 is SGHKS and CDR2 YYEKEE (reference sequence). DNA for the CDR3: TGTGCCAGCAGCTTGGTTATAGGAGCGGGAGTATGGGAGCAGTACCTC. Protein product: CASSLVIGAGVWEQYL.

This clonotype was seen just once. Germline is not matched at one junction end, which may reflect a read error. The chain has TRBV28 and TRBJ2-7; 8 nucleotides align to TRBD2. Germline CDR1 reads MDHEN; CDR2 reads SYDVKM. The CDR3 length is 19 residues. CDR3 nucleotides: TGTGCCAGCAGTCTTTTCGGACTATCGGGAGGGCGAATCTCCTACGAACAGTACTTC. This sequence encodes CASSLFGLSGGRISYEQYF.

As regards this clonotype: No conserved phenylalanine or tryptophan is present at the end of the CDR3, so a read error is the likely explanation. The chain employs TRBV5-6 and TRBJ1-1; no clear D gene. The germline V gene has CDR1 SGHDT and CDR2 YYEEEE. This CDR3 contains 16 residues. V was trimmed by 4 bases and J by 10 bases, leaving 26 bases between them. This CDR3 is CASSQNHTYGREGAFL. The CDR3 nucleotides read TGTGCCAGCAGCCAAAATCACACATACGGACGGGAGGGAGCTTTCCTT.

A remark on this clonotype: Its ends do not fully match the called genes, so a read error is possible. The chain has TRBV10-3 and TRBJ2-2; TRBD1 might be the D (7 bases). The CDR3 spans 16 residues. Germline V CDR1 and CDR2: ENHRY, SYGVKD. The CDR3 DNA is TGTGCCGTCATGGGGACAGAAGGTGGGAACACGGGGGAACTGTTTTTT. Its translation: CAVMGTEGGNTGELFF.

About this clonotype: Its ends do not fully match the called genes, so a read error is possible. The chain combines TRBV29-1 with TRBJ2-1; 8 nucleotides match TRBD2. The J call may be wrong; the DNA end is better matched by TRBJ2-7. Germline CDR1 is SQVTM and CDR2 is ANQGSEA. The CDR3 length is 12 residues. The CDR3, as DNA: TGCAGCGCTGAACTAGCGGACAATGAGCAGTACTTC. It codes for CSAELADNEQYF.

As to this clonotype: Since no conserved phenylalanine or tryptophan closes the CDR3, a read error is the likely cause. The chain links TRBV28 to TRBJ2-1; TRBD1 is a possible D gene (5 bases). CDR3 length: 15 residues. CDR1 MDHEN and CDR2 SYDVKM come from the germline V gene. V was clipped by 7 bases and J by 4 bases, with 17 bases between them. This chain's CDR3 is CASKTELGQYNEQFL. In nucleotides, the CDR3 is TGTGCCAGCAAGACAGAGTTGGGTCAGTACAATGAGCAGTTCCTC.

The J gene is TRBJ2-2, the V gene TRBV9; tentative D call: TRBD1 (6 bases). The CDR3 sequence is 18 residues long. V was shortened by 4 bases and J by 1 base, with 20 bases between the two germline ends. Germline V gene data show CDR1 as SGDLS and CDR2 as YYNGEE. The CDR3 reads CASSPWDMADQNTGELFF. In nucleotides, the CDR3 is TGTGCCAGCAGCCCCTGGGACATGGCCGATCAGAACACCGGGGAGCTGTTTTTT.

Note on this clonotype: The junction shows a germline mismatch at one end, possibly a read error. The chain employs TRBV29-1 and TRBJ2-3; D is unresolved. CDR3 length: 16 amino acids. Germline CDR1 reads SQVTM; CDR2 reads ANQGSEA. This chain's CDR3 is CSVAGVDGRSTETQYF. The CDR3 DNA sequence: TGCAGCGTCGCTGGAGTGGACGGACGTAGCACAGAAACGCAGTATTTC.

As for this clonotype: The junction departs from germline at one end; a sequencing error may be responsible. The chain combines TRBV28 with TRBJ2-1; 12 nucleotides match TRBD2. CDR1 is MDHEN and CDR2 is SYDVKM in the germline V gene. The CDR3 length is 16 residues. CDR3 amino acids: CASSRIGLAGRNKQFF. The CDR3 nucleotides are TGTGCCAGCAGTCGCATCGGACTAGCGGGACGCAATAAGCAGTTCTTC.

As for this clonotype: One junction end does not reproduce the germline sequence, and a read error may be involved. This chain joins TRBV13 and TRBJ2-1; D is unclear. CDR1 and CDR2 (germline): PRHDT, FYEKMQ (reference sequence). This CDR3 spans 15 amino acids. This chain's CDR3 is CASSPAGSSYNVQFF. For the CDR3, the DNA is TGTGCCAGCAGCCCGGCTGGTAGCTCCTACAATGTGCAGTTCTTC.

Concerning this clonotype itself: The CDR3 does not close with the conserved phenylalanine or tryptophan, likely indicating a read error. The rearrangement uses TRBV11-1 and TRBJ2-7, with 7 nucleotides matching TRBD1. The CDR3 extends over 14 amino acids. The germline gives CDR1 SGHAT, CDR2 FQDESV (reference sequence). J lost 3 bases, V lost 2 bases, and 4 bases had no gene match. For the CDR3, the DNA is TGTGCCAGCAGCTTACGGACAGGCGTCTACGAGCAGTACATC. This gives the protein CASSLRTGVYEQYI.

Turning to this clonotype: A junction end diverges from the germline sequence, so it may reflect a read error. The rearrangement links TRBV24-1 to TRBJ2-1; D remains ambiguous. The CDR3 extends over 15 amino acids. Germline loops: CDR1 KGHDR, CDR2 SFDVKD. CDR3 in amino acids: CSTSDFNKPANEQFF. The CDR3 DNA reads TGTTCCACCAGTGATTTCAACAAGCCCGCCAATGAACAGTTCTTC.

A remark on this clonotype: Its ends do not fully match the called genes, so a read error is possible. The chain carries TRBV4-2 and TRBJ2-3, with 7 positions matching TRBD2. There are 16 residues in the CDR3. The germline CDR1 and CDR2 sequences are LGHNA and YNFKEQ. CDR3 protein: CTSSQELAPRTDTQYF. In nucleotides, the CDR3 is TGTACCAGCAGTCAAGAACTAGCGCCACGCACAGATACGCAGTATTTT.

About this clonotype itself: One end of the junction varies from germline; a read error may be responsible. This rearrangement joins TRBV11-1 to TRBJ2-7; D remains ambiguous. This CDR3 spans 16 amino acids. The V gene's germline CDR1 is SGHAT and CDR2 FQDESV (reference sequence). The CDR3 DNA follows: TGTGCCTGCAGCCTTTCGGATGCCAGAGCAGGCGACGAGCAGTACTTC. It specifies CACSLSDARAGDEQYF.

To note about this clonotype: One end of the junction varies from germline; a read error may be responsible. V usage is TRBV6-5 and J usage is TRBJ2-3, with 8 bases lining up with TRBD1. Germline V CDR1 and CDR2: MNHEY, SVGAGI. The CDR3 totals 15 residues. CDR3 in amino acids: CTSSYETGEADTQYF. CDR3 DNA sequence: TGTACCAGCAGTTACGAGACAGGGGAGGCAGATACGCAGTATTTT.

The rearrangement joins TRBV4-2 to TRBJ2-3; D is perhaps TRBD2 (5 bases). Germline CDR1 and CDR2: LGHNA and YNFKEQ. Trimming cost V 0 bases and J 6 bases, with 16 bases left between them. This CDR3 is 16 amino acids long. CDR3 amino acids: CASSQDRAEVWDTQYF. CDR3 DNA sequence: TGTGCCAGCAGCCAAGACCGAGCGGAAGTATGGGATACGCAGTATTTT.

To note about this clonotype: One junction end disagrees with the germline gene, perhaps due to a read error. The genes are TRBV6-2 or TRBV6-3 and TRBJ2-7, with 13 bases fitting TRBD2. The V gene's germline CDR1 is MNHEY and CDR2 SVGEGT. This CDR3 is 17 amino acids long. The CDR3 DNA is TGTGCCAGCGGTTACTCTTTTGGACTAGCGGGAGCCTACGAGCAGCACTTC. Translated, it gives CASGYSFGLAGAYEQHF.

A word on this clonotype: This may arise from a read error, as a much more abundant clone is one base away. The chain recombines TRBV5-6 with TRBJ2-6; D is perhaps TRBD1 (5 bases). Trimming shortened V by 4 bases and J by 0 bases, and 14 bases separated the two germline ends. Looked up from germline, CDR1 is SGHDT and CDR2 is YYEEEE. CDR3 length: 17 residues. CDR3 in DNA: TGTGCCAGCAGCCTACCGGCAGGGAACTCTGGGGCCAACGTCCTGACTTTC. This gives the protein CASSLPAGNSGANVLTF.

In this sample, this clonotype turned up once. The chain combines TRBV7-6 with TRBJ2-3; 7 bases line up with TRBD1. This CDR3 contains 15 residues. The V and J ends lost 5 bases and 2 bases, in that order; junction bases with no gene match: 7. In germline, CDR1 is SGHVS, CDR2 FNYEAQ. The CDR3 spells CASSPRQGDTDTQYF. The CDR3 nucleotides read TGTGCCAGCAGCCCTAGACAGGGAGACACAGATACGCAGTATTTT.

Notes on this clonotype: Just one base apart from a much larger clone, this may be a read error. CDR3 sequence reads: CARSSTSGRFAEQFF. CDR3 nucleotides: TGTGCCAGGAGTTCAACTAGCGGGAGATTCGCTGAGCAGTTCTTC. This rearrangement joins TRBV28 to TRBJ2-1; 11 bases agree with TRBD2. Germline lookup yields CDR1 MDHEN and CDR2 SYDVKM. This CDR3 has 15 amino acids.

Notes on this clonotype: A junction end diverges from the germline sequence, so it may reflect a read error. The chain employs TRBV5-6 and TRBJ2-2, with D perhaps being TRBD1 or TRBD2 (5 bases each). The CDR3 has 15 residues. Germline lookup yields CDR1 SGHDT and CDR2 YYEEEE. The CDR3 loop reads CAGSPGFANTGELLF. For the CDR3, the DNA is TGTGCCGGCAGCCCAGGGTTCGCGAACACTGGGGAGCTGTTATTT.

As to this clonotype: A read error may explain this, as a much larger clone is one base away. V usage is TRBV7-9 and J usage is TRBJ2-3, with 10 bases matching TRBD2. Per the germline V gene, CDR1 is SEHNR and CDR2 is FQNEAQ (reference sequence). CDR3 length: 18 amino acids. This CDR3 is CVSSFDLTTSGAPDTQYF. The CDR3 DNA is TGTGTCAGCAGCTTCGATTTAACAACTAGCGGGGCTCCAGATACGCAGTATTTT.

As concerns this clonotype: A junction end diverges from the germline sequence, so it may reflect a read error. V usage is TRBV6-1 and J usage is TRBJ2-7; D ambiguous. This CDR3 is built from 12 residues. The V gene's germline CDR1 is MNHNS and CDR2 SASEGT. The CDR3 spells CASGWRVYDQYF. The CDR3 coding sequence is TGTGCCAGCGGGTGGAGAGTCTACGATCAGTACTTC.

This clonotype came up many times. An end of the junction differs from the germline gene, which may be a read error. This chain uses TRBV11-2 with TRBJ2-7; no reliable D call. Per germline, CDR1 SGHAT and CDR2 FQNNGV. This CDR3 region has 14 residues. The DNA of the CDR3 is TGTGCCGGCAGCTTAGATGGAGTTGCCTACGAGCAGTACTTC. Translation gives CAGSLDGVAYEQYF.

This sequence joins TRBV11-2 and TRBJ2-7; TRBD2 might be the D (5 bases). V lost 9 bases and J lost 3, with 12 bases in between. CDR1 SGHAT and CDR2 FQNNGV come from the germline V gene. The CDR3 has 12 residues. The DNA of the CDR3 is TGTGCCAGGAGTCCCGGGGACTACGAGCAGTACTTC. This encodes CARSPGDYEQYF.

On this clonotype: One junction end does not reproduce the germline sequence, and a read error may be involved. The chain combines TRBV6-2 or TRBV6-3 with TRBJ1-1; D is unresolved. Germline V gene lookup returns CDR1 MNHEY and CDR2 SVGEGT. The CDR3 extends over 17 amino acids. The CDR3 DNA follows: TGCGCCAGCAGTTACTCGATTCCAACTGCGGGAAGCACTGAAGCTTTCTTT. Translation: CASSYSIPTAGSTEAFF.

Worth noting for this clonotype: This likely comes from a read error, as the CDR3 has no conserved phenylalanine or tryptophan at its end. The chain couples TRBV6-1 to TRBJ2-7, with a tentative D call TRBD2 (5 bases). This CDR3 has 13 amino acids. Germline V lookup: CDR1 MNHNS, CDR2 SASEGT. For the CDR3, the DNA is TGTGCAAGCAGTGAGAACAAGCGGTACGAGCAGTACCTC. Translated: CASSENKRYEQYL.

V and J are TRBV6-5 and TRBJ2-7; D perhaps matches TRBD1 (5 bases). This CDR3 contains 14 residues. The germline V gene encodes CDR1 MNHEY and CDR2 SVGAGI. Trimming stripped 6 bases from V and 4 bases from J, with 16 bases between. Here the CDR3 DNA reads TGTGCCAGCAGGCTAGGCAGGGTGGCGTACGAGCAGTACTTC. Residues: CASRLGRVAYEQYF.